The rows below give T cell receptor beta chains drawn from one sample of a study of spatial heterogeneity in lung cancer. MiXCR was run by TCRdb on the 5' RACE reads, yielding one entry per CDR3 protein. The sample comprises 40,000 to 45,000 distinct CDR3 sequences, roughly 13% of which are singletons, and about 57% rests with the top ten. The source material was PBMCs, sampled at surgery. The receptors were sampled from a male donor with early-stage non-small cell lung cancer. Both conserved end residues are part of each CDR3. Each record gives: clone size, V gene, D gene, J gene, CDR3 protein, CDR3 DNA. A D gene is named only where the DNA matches it firmly. The size entry is marked missing in some rows and otherwise reads once, few, many or a size class.

>NA|TRBV7-2|NA|TRBJ2-1
CASRAGRNYNEQFF
TGTGCCAGCAGGGCCGGACGGAACTACAATGAGCAGTTCTTC
>NA|TRBV7-2|TRBD1|TRBJ1-5
CASSLAGTGNQPQHF
TGTGCCAGCAGCTTAGCTGGGACAGGCAATCAGCCCCAGCATTTT
>many|TRBV12-5|NA|TRBJ2-7
CASGLTYEQYF
TGTGCTAGTGGTTTAACCTACGAGCAGTACTTC
>many|TRBV29-1|TRBD1|TRBJ1-3
CSAGTGLGNTIYF
TGCAGCGCCGGGACAGGGCTTGGAAACACCATATATTTT
>NA|TRBV2|NA|TRBJ1-5
CASSEQEGQPQHF
TGTGCCAGCAGTGAGCAGGAAGGTCAGCCCCAGCATTTT
>NA|TRBV29-1|NA|TRBJ2-7
CSVTRQGGEQYF
TGCAGCGTTACCAGGCAGGGGGGAGAGCAGTACTTC
>many|TRBV6-5|NA|TRBJ1-3
CASSYSEDERGNTIYF
TGTGCCAGCAGTTACTCGGAGGACGAAAGGGGAAACACCATATATTTT
>many|TRBV10-3|NA|TRBJ1-3
CAISGASSGNTIYF
TGTGCCATCAGTGGGGCTTCCTCTGGAAACACCATATATTTT
>NA|TRBV11-3|NA|TRBJ1-1
CASSFKNTEAFF
TGTGCCAGCAGCTTTAAGAACACTGAAGCTTTCTTT
>NA|TRBV7-9|TRBD2|TRBJ2-3
CASNRGLAGVADTQYF
TGTGCCAGCAACCGCGGACTAGCGGGAGTCGCAGATACGCAGTATTTT
>NA|TRBV12-3/TRBV12-4|NA|TRBJ2-5
CASSSGETQYF
TGTGCCAGCAGTTCCGGCGAGACCCAGTACTTC
>NA|TRBV11-2|NA|TRBJ2-7
CASSLGAGQFYEQYF
TGTGCCAGCAGCTTAGGGGCAGGTCAATTCTACGAGCAGTACTTC
>many|TRBV7-2|NA|TRBJ2-5
CASSSLNQETQYF
TGTGCCAGCAGCTCGTTAAACCAAGAGACCCAGTACTTC
>few|TRBV9|NA|TRBJ1-4
CASSADRGRGEKLFF
TGTGCCAGCAGCGCCGACCGGGGCCGGGGTGAAAAACTGTTTTTT
>many|TRBV10-3|NA|TRBJ1-2
CAISDQLATNYGYTF
TGTGCCATCAGTGATCAGTTAGCAACTAACTATGGCTACACCTTC
>few|TRBV20-1|NA|TRBJ2-3
CSGGGSTDTQYF
TGCAGTGGTGGGGGGTCCACAGATACGCAGTATTTT
>few|TRBV20-1|NA|TRBJ2-3
CSAKFRGSSTDTQYF
TGCAGTGCTAAGTTCCGCGGATCTAGCACAGATACGCAGTATTTT
>many|TRBV29-1|NA|TRBJ2-1
CSARTGDGEQFF
TGCAGCGCTCGAACCGGAGACGGGGAGCAGTTCTTC
>NA|TRBV3-1|NA|TRBJ2-7
CASSQDSPPTPLSYEQYF
TGTGCCAGCAGCCAAGATAGCCCGCCGACTCCCCTATCTTACGAGCAGTACTTC
>few|TRBV7-9|TRBD1|TRBJ2-3
CASSLRQGLDTQYF
TGTGCCAGCAGTTTAAGACAGGGGCTCGATACGCAGTATTTT
>once|TRBV11-3|NA|TRBJ2-2
CASSMTGIRPGELFF
TGTGCCAGCAGCATGACGGGAATAAGGCCCGGGGAGCTGTTTTTT
>NA|TRBV28|NA|TRBJ2-1
CASSSPTPINPYNEQFF
TGTGCCAGCAGTTCACCGACCCCGATAAATCCCTACAATGAGCAGTTCTTC
>few|TRBV20-1|NA|TRBJ1-4
CSAGPGRGRDEKLFF
TGCAGTGCTGGACCAGGACGTGGCAGGGATGAAAAACTGTTTTTT
>few|TRBV20-1|NA|TRBJ2-3
CSAIRLGQQRDTQYF
TGCAGTGCTATTCGACTCGGGCAACAACGGGATACGCAGTATTTT
>few|TRBV6-6|NA|TRBJ1-5
CASSYDRRNQPQHF
TGTGCCAGCAGTTACGACAGACGCAATCAGCCCCAGCATTTT
>NA|TRBV28|TRBD1|TRBJ2-4
CASSSGQAKNIQYF
TGTGCCAGCAGTTCGGGACAGGCCAAAAACATTCAGTACTTC
>NA|TRBV20-1|NA|TRBJ2-2
CSARDTQRANTGELFF
TGCAGTGCTAGAGATACCCAGCGGGCGAACACCGGGGAGCTGTTTTTT